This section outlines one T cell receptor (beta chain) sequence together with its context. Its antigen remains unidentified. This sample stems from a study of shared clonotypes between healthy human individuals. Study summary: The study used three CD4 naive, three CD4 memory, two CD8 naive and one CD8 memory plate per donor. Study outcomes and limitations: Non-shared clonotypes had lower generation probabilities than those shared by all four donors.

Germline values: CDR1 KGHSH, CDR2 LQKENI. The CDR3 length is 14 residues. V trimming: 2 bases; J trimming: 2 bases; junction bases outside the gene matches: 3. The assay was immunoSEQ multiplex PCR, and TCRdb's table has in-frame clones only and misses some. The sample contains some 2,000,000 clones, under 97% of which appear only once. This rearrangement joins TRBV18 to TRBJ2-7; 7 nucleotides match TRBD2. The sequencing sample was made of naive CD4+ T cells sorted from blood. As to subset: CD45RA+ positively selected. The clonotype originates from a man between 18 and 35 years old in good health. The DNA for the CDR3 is TGTGCCAGCTCACCAGCGGGGGTCACCTACGAGCAGTACTTC. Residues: CASSPAGVTYEQYF.